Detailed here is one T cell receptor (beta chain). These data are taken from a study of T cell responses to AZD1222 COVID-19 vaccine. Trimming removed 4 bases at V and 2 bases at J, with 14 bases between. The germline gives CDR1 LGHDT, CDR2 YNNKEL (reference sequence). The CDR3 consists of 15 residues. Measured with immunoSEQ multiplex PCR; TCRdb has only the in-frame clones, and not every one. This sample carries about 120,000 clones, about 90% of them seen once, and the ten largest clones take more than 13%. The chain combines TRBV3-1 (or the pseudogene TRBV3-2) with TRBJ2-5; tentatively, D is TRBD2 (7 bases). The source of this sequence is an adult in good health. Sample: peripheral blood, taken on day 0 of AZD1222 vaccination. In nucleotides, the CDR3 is TGTGCCAGCAGCCCGATGGGAGGGGGTCAAGAGACCCAGTACTTC. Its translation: CASSPMGGGQETQYF.